The T cell receptor (beta chain) under discussion was sequenced for a study of shared clonotypes between healthy human individuals. On this clone itself: The same CDR3 can be traced to other DNA sequences in this sample.

Libraries were prepared by immunoSEQ multiplex PCR; TCRdb keeps only in-frame clonotypes and omits some of them. The table includes approximately 2.4 million clones, around 95% detected once. Trimming at V came to 5 bases and at J to 5 bases, leaving 8 bases not matched to a gene. Germline V lookup: CDR1 MNHEY, CDR2 SMNVEV (reference sequence). The CDR3 consists of 14 residues. The sample was naive CD4+ T cells sorted from blood. Sample subset: CD45RA+ positively selected. This chain joins TRBV27 and TRBJ1-2; TRBD1 matches at 7 bases. The clonotype was recovered from a man between 18 and 35 years old in good health. The CDR3 nucleotides are TGTGCCAGCAGTCCCCGGCAGGGGGGGTATGGCTACACCTTC. Amino acid sequence: CASSPRQGGYGYTF.